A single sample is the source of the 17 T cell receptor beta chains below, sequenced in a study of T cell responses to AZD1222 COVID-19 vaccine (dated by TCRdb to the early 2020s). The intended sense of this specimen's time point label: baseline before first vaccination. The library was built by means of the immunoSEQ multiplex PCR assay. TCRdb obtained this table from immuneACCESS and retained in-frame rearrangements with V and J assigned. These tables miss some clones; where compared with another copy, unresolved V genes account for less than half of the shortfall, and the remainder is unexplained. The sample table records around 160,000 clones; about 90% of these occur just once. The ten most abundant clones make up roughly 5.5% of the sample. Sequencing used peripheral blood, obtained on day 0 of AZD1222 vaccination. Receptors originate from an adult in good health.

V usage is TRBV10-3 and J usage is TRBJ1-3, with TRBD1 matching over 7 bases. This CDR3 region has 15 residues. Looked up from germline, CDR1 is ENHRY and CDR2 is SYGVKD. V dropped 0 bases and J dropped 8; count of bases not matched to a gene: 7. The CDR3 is CAISESRRGRDTIYF. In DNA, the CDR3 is TGTGCCATCAGTGAGTCGAGGAGGGGGCGAGACACCATATATTTT.

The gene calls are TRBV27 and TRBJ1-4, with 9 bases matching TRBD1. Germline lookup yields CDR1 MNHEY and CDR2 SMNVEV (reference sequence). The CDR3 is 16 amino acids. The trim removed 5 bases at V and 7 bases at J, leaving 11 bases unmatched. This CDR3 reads CASSGKGQGRSEKLFF. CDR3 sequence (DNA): TGTGCCAGCAGTGGAAAAGGACAGGGGAGGTCTGAAAAACTGTTTTTT.

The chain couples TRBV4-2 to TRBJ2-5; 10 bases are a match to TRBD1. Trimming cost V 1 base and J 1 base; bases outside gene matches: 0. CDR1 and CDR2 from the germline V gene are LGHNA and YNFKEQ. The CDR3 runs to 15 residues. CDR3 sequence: CASSQGDRGQETQYF. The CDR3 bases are TGTGCCAGCAGCCAAGGGGACAGGGGCCAAGAGACCCAGTACTTC.

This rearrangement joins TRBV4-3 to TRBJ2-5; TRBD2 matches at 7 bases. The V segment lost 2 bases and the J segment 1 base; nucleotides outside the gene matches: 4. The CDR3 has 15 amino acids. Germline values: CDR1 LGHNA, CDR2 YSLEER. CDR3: CASSQTTSLQETQYF. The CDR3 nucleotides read TGCGCCAGCAGCCAAACGACTAGCCTCCAAGAGACCCAGTACTTC.

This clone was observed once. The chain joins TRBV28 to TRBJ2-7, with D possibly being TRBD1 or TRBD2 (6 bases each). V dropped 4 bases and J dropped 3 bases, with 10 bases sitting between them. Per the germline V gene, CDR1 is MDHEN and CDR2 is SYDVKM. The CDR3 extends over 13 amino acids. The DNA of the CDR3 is TGTGCCAGCAGTTCCGGGGGCTTCTACGAGCAGTACTTC. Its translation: CASSSGGFYEQYF.

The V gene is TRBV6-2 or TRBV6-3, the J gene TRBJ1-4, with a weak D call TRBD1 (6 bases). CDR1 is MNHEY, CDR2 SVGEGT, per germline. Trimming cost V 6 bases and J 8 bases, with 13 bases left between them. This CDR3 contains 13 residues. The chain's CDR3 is CASSDRMEEKLFF. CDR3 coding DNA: TGTGCCAGCAGCGACAGGATGGAAGAAAAACTGTTTTTT.

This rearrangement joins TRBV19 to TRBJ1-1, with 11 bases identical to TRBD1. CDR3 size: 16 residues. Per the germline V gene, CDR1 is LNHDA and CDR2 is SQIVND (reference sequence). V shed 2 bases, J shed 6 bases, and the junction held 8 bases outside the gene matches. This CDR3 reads CASSILGTGGNAEAFF. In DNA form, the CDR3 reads TGTGCCAGTAGTATACTCGGGACAGGGGGTAACGCTGAAGCTTTCTTT.

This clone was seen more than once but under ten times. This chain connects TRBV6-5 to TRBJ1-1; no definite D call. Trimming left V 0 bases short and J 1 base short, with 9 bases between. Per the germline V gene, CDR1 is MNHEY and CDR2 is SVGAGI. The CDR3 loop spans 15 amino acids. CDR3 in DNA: TGTGCCAGCAGTTACTCTCTAGTTTCGAACACTGAAGCTTTCTTT. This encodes CASSYSLVSNTEAFF.

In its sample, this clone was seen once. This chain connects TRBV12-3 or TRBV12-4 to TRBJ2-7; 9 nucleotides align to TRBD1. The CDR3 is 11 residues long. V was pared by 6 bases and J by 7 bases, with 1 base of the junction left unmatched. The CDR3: CASRDRGEQYF. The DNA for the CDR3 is TGTGCCAGCAGGGACAGGGGAGAGCAGTACTTC.

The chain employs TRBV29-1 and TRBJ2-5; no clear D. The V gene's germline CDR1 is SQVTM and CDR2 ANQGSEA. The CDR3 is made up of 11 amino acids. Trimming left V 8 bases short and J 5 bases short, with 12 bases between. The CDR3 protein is CSPRVAETQYF. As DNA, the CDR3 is TGCAGCCCTAGGGTAGCCGAGACCCAGTACTTC.

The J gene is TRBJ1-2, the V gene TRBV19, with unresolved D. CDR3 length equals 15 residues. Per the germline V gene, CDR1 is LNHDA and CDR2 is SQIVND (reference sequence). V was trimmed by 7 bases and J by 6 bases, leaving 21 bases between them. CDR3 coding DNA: TGTGCCAGTACATCGCATTTAGCACTCTGGGATGGCTACACCTTC. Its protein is CASTSHLALWDGYTF.

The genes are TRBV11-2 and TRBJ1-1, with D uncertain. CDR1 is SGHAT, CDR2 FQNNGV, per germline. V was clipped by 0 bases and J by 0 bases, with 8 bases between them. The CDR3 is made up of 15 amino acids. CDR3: CASSLEKGMNTEAFF. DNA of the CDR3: TGTGCCAGCAGCTTAGAGAAGGGTATGAACACTGAAGCTTTCTTT.

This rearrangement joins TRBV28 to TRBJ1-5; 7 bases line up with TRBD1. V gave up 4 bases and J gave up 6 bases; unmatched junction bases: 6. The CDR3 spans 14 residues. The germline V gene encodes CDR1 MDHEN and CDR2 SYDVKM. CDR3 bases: TGTGCCAGCAGTTCCACGGGACAGATTCAGCCCCAGCATTTT. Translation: CASSSTGQIQPQHF.

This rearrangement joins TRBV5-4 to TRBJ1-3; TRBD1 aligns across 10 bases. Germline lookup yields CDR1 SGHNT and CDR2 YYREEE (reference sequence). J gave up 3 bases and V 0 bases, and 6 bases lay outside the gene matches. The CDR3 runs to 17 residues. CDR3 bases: TGTGCCAGCAGCTTGGGACAGGGGGCTTTAGGTGGAAACACCATATATTTT. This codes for CASSLGQGALGGNTIYF. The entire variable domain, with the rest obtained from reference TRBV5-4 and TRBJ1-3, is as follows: ETGVTQSPTHLIKTRGQQVTLRCSSQSGHNTVSWYQQALGQGPQFIFQYYREEENGRGNFPPRFSGLQFPNYSSELNVNALELDDSALYLCASSLGQGALGGNTIYFGEGSWLTVV.

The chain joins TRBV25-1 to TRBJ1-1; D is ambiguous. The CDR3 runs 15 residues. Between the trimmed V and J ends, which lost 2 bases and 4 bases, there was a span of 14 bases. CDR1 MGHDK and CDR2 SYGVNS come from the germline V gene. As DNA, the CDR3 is TGTGCCAGCAGTGAAGACGCAGGAAGGAGCACTGAAGCTTTCTTT. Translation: CASSEDAGRSTEAFF.

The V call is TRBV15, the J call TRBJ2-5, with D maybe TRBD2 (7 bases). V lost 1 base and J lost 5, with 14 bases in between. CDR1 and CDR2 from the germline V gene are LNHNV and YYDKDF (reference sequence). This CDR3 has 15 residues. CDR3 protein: CATSRAGGLGETQYF. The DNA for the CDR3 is TGTGCCACCAGCAGAGCGGGGGGCTTGGGGGAGACCCAGTACTTC.

The CDR3 bases are TGTGCCAGCTCCACACCTAACTATGGCTACACCTTC. This encodes CASSTPNYGYTF. The chain employs TRBV18 and TRBJ1-2; D is undetermined. The ends were cut back, 6 bases at V and 0 bases at J, with 5 bases in the middle. The CDR3 loop spans 12 amino acids. Germline V gene sequence: CDR1 KGHSH, CDR2 LQKENI. Together with reference TRBV18 and TRBJ1-2, the CDR3 gives the full variable domain: NAGVMQNPRHLVRRRGQEARLRCSPMKGHSHVYWYRQLPEEGLKFMVYLQKENIIDESGMPKERFSAEFPKEGPSILRIQQVVRGDSAAYFCASSTPNYGYTFGSGTRLTVV.